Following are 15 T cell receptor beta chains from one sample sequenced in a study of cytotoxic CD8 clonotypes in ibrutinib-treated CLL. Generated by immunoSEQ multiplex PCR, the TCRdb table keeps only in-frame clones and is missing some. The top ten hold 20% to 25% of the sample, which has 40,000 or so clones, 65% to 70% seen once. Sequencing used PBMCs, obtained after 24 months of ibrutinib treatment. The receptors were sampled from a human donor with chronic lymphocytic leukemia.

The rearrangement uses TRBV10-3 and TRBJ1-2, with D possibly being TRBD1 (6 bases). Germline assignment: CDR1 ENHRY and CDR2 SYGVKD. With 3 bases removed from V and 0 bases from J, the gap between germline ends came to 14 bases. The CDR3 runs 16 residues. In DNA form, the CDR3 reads TGTGCCATCAGTGATGTGGGTACAGGGTCTAACTATGGCTACACCTTC. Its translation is CAISDVGTGSNYGYTF.

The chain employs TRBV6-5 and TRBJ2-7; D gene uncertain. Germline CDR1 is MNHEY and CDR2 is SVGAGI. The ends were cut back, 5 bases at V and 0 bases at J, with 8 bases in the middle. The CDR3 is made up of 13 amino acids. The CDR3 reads CASSGQNSYEQYF. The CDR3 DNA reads TGTGCCAGCAGTGGGCAGAACTCCTACGAGCAGTACTTC.

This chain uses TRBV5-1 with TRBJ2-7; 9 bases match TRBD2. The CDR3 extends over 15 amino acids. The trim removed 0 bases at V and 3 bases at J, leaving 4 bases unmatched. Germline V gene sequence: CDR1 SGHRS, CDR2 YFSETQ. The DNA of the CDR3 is TGCGCCAGCAGCTTGGGTCTAGCGGGAAACTACGAGCAGTACTTC. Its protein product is CASSLGLAGNYEQYF. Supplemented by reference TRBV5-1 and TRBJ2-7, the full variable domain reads KAGVTQTPRYLIKTRGQQVTLSCSPISGHRSVSWYQQTPGQGLQFLFEYFSETQRNKGNFPGRFSGRQFSNSRSEMNVSTLELGDSALYLCASSLGLAGNYEQYFGPGTRLTVT.

CDR3 residues: CAISEGHLTNTEAFF. In nucleotides, the CDR3 is TGTGCCATCAGTGAGGGGCACTTAACGAACACTGAAGCTTTCTTT. This chain uses TRBV10-3 with TRBJ1-1; D is undetermined. There are 15 residues in the CDR3. The V end was cut by 2 bases, the J end by 1 base, with 11 bases between. The germline V gene has CDR1 ENHRY and CDR2 SYGVKD.

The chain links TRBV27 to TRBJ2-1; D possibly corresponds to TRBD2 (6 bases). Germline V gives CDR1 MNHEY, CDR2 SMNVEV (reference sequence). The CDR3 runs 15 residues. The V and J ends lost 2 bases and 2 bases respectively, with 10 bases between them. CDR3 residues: CASSLRGLPYNEQFF. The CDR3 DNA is TGTGCCAGCAGTTTACGGGGGTTACCCTACAATGAGCAGTTCTTC.

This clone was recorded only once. The CDR3 sequence: CASSLSRDTEAFF. The CDR3 DNA is TGTGCCAGCAGTTTATCGAGGGACACTGAAGCTTTCTTT. The chain links TRBV27 to TRBJ1-1; unclear D gene. V lost 0 bases to trimming and J lost 3 bases, with 5 bases between them. This CDR3 contains 13 residues. Germline CDR1 and CDR2: MNHEY and SMNVEV (reference sequence).

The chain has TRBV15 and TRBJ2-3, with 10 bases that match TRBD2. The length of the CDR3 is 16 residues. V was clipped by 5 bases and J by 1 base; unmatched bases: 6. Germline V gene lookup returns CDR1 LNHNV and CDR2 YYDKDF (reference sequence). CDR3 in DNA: TGTGCCACCAGCGGACTAGCGGAACTTGGCACAGATACGCAGTATTTT. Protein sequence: CATSGLAELGTDTQYF. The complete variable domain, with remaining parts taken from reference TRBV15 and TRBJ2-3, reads DAMVIQNPRYQVTQFGKPVTLSCSQTLNHNVMYWYQQKSSQAPKLLFHYYDKDFNNEADTPDNFQSRRPNTSFCFLDIRSPGLGDTAMYLCATSGLAELGTDTQYFGPGTRLTVL.

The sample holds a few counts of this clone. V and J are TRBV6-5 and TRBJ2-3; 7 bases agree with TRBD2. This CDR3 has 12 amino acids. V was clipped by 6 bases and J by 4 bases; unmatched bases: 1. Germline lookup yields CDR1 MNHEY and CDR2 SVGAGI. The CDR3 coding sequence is TGTGCCAGCAGGGGGAGGGCAGATACGCAGTATTTT. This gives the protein CASRGRADTQYF.

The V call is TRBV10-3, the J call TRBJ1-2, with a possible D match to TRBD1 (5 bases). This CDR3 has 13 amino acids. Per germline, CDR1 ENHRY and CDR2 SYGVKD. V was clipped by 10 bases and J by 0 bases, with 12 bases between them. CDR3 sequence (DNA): TGTGCCAGCAACAGGAGAGCTAACTATGGCTACACCTTC. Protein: CASNRRANYGYTF.

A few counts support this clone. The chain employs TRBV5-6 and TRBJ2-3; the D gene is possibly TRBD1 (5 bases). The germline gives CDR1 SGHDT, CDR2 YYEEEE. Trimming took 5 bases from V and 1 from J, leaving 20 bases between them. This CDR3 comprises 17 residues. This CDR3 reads CASRYWVGVDGTDTQYF. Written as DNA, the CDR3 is TGTGCCAGCAGGTATTGGGTAGGGGTTGACGGCACAGATACGCAGTATTTT.

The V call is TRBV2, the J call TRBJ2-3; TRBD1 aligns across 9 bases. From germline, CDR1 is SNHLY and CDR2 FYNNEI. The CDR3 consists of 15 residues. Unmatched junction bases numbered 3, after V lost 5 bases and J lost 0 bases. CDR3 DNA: TGTGCCAGCAGTCCCGGGACAGGGAGCACAGATACGCAGTATTTT. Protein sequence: CASSPGTGSTDTQYF.

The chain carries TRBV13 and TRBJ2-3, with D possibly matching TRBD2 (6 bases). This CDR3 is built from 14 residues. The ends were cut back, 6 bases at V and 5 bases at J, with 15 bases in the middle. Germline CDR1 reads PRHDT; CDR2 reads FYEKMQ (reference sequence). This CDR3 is CASRSRGMGDTQYF. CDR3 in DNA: TGTGCCAGCAGGTCCCGGGGGATGGGAGATACGCAGTATTTT.

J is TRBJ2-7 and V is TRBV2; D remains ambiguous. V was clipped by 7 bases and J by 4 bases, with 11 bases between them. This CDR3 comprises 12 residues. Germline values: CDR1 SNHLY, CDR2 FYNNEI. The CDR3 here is CASMDDGYEQYF. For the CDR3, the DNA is TGTGCCAGCATGGACGACGGATACGAGCAGTACTTC.

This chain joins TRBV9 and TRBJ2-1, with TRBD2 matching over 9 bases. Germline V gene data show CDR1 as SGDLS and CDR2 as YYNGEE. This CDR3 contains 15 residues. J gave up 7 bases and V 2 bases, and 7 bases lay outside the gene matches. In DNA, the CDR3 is TGTGCCAGCAGCGTGAGCGGGAGGTCTACGAATGAGCAGTTCTTC. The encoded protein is CASSVSGRSTNEQFF.

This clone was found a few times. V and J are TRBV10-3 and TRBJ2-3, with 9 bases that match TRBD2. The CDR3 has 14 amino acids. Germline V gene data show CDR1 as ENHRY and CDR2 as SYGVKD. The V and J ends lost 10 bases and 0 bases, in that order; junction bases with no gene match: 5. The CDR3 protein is CATRLAASTDTQYF. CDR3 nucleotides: TGTGCCACCCGACTAGCGGCTAGCACAGATACGCAGTATTTT.